The 19 T cell receptor beta chains in this list originate from one sample, sequenced in a study of T-cell memory formation after mild COVID-19. TCRdb reanalysed the 5' RACE reads using MiXCR and keeps one entry per CDR3 protein. This sample carries approximately 480,000 distinct CDR3 sequences, 18% of them seen once, and the ten largest clones take 9% to 15%. Sample: PBMCs or a T cell subset sorted from them (not recorded which). These receptors all come from an adult woman who had mild COVID-19 (a few samples of this study predate the infection). Cell type and time point are not known.

This clonotype was seen only a few times. The chain combines TRBV5-1 with TRBJ1-2, with D maybe TRBD1 (6 bases). Germline V gene sequence: CDR1 SGHRS, CDR2 YFSETQ. The ends were cut back, 2 bases at V and 6 bases at J, with 14 bases in the middle. This CDR3 region has 14 residues. In nucleotides, the CDR3 is TGCGCCAGCAGCTTCGAGGGGGAGTCTCATGGCTACACCTTC. This translates into CASSFEGESHGYTF.

This clonotype was recorded many times. The gene calls are TRBV5-1 and TRBJ2-2; D uncertain. The length of the CDR3 is 14 residues. V lost 5 bases, J lost 0 bases, and 8 bases lay in between. Germline CDR1 is SGHRS and CDR2 is YFSETQ. The CDR3 nucleotides are TGCGCCAGCAGGGACGGTACGAACACCGGGGAGCTGTTTTTT. It translates to CASRDGTNTGELFF.

The chain is built from TRBV7-3 and TRBJ2-1; TRBD2 matches at 8 bases. CDR1 is SGHTA, CDR2 FQGTGA, per germline. The CDR3 runs 13 residues. The ends lost 2 bases at V and 10 bases at J; junction bases unmatched: 4. The CDR3 nucleotides are TGTGCCAGCAGCTTAGCGGGGGGTGGAGAGCAGTTCTTC. This gives the protein CASSLAGGGEQFF.

This clonotype was observed a handful of times. The gene calls are TRBV7-2 and TRBJ1-5; D gene unclear. This CDR3 is 15 amino acids long. Per germline, CDR1 SGHTA and CDR2 FQGNSA. Trimming shortened V by 1 base and J by 0 bases, and 7 bases separated the two germline ends. The CDR3 is CASSLVTFSNQPQHF. CDR3 nucleotides: TGTGCCAGCAGCTTAGTAACCTTTAGCAATCAGCCCCAGCATTTT.

The rearrangement links TRBV11-2 to TRBJ2-4; no definite D call. The CDR3 runs 12 residues. Germline loops: CDR1 SGHAT, CDR2 FQNNGV. The V and J ends lost 0 bases and 5 bases respectively, with 2 bases between them. The DNA for the CDR3 is TGTGCCAGCAGCTTAGATGAAAACATTCAGTACTTC. Amino acid sequence: CASSLDENIQYF.

V usage is TRBV12-3 or TRBV12-4 and J usage is TRBJ2-3; D ambiguous. The CDR3 is 12 amino acids. With 7 bases removed from V and 1 base from J, the gap between germline ends came to 6 bases. CDR3 sequence: CASIRGTDTQYF. The CDR3 DNA reads as TGTGCCAGCATCCGAGGCACAGATACGCAGTATTTT.

The chain employs TRBV5-1 and TRBJ1-1, with TRBD1 as a possible D gene (5 bases). V was clipped by 5 bases and J by 0 bases, with 11 bases between them. This CDR3 spans 14 amino acids. Germline V gives CDR1 SGHRS, CDR2 YFSETQ. CDR3 sequence: CASRGVGLNTEAFF. The CDR3 coding sequence is TGCGCCAGCAGGGGAGTGGGACTGAACACTGAAGCTTTCTTT.

A few counts support this clonotype. The V and J genes are TRBV18 and TRBJ2-1; D gene uncertain. CDR1 and CDR2 from the germline V gene are KGHSH and LQKENI. This CDR3 is 15 amino acids long. V was clipped by 2 bases and J by 5 bases, with 13 bases between them. The CDR3 spells CASSPSAAENNEQFF. The CDR3 region has the DNA TGTGCCAGCTCACCATCCGCTGCAGAAAACAATGAGCAGTTCTTC.

This clonotype was seen a few times. The genes are TRBV7-9 and TRBJ2-2; D call uncertain. This CDR3 is built from 13 residues. Trimming removed 2 bases at V and 6 bases at J, with 7 bases between. CDR1 and CDR2 (germline): SEHNR, FQNEAQ (reference sequence). The CDR3 nucleotides read TGTGCCAGCAGCTTAAGTTTTCCCGGGGAGCTGTTTTTT. Amino acids: CASSLSFPGELFF.

V usage is TRBV2 and J usage is TRBJ2-1, with TRBD2 matching 15 bases. The CDR3 sequence is 13 residues long. After removal of 11 bases from V and 9 bases from J, the junction contained 5 bases not matched to a gene. Germline assignment: CDR1 SNHLY and CDR2 FYNNEI. CDR3 sequence (DNA): TGTGCCCTAGGACTAGCGGGGGGGTCTGAGCAGTTCTTC. Translation gives CALGLAGGSEQFF.

The chain employs TRBV10-3 and TRBJ2-7, with D unresolved. The CDR3 has 13 residues. Germline values: CDR1 ENHRY, CDR2 SYGVKD. The germline V and J ends were trimmed by 4 bases and 3 bases, with 10 bases remaining between them. DNA for the CDR3: TGTGCCATCAGTGGTGGTGGGTACTACGAGCAGTACTTC. Its translation is CAISGGGYYEQYF.

The genes are TRBV29-1 and TRBJ2-5, with 14 bases lining up with TRBD2. The CDR3 length is 16 residues. Trimming took 5 bases from V and 4 from J; bases not matched to a gene: 9. CDR1 is SQVTM, CDR2 ANQGSEA, per germline. The chain's CDR3 is CSVNTGTSGSRETQYF. CDR3 in DNA: TGCAGCGTTAACACCGGGACTAGCGGGAGTCGAGAGACCCAGTACTTC.

V usage is TRBV12-3 or TRBV12-4 and J usage is TRBJ1-6; D unresolved. The CDR3 runs 14 residues. V lost 2 bases to trimming and J lost 10 bases, with 12 bases between them. CDR3 in DNA: TGTGCCAGCAGTTTAAAGGGTACCCAATCACCCCTCCACTTT. This encodes CASSLKGTQSPLHF.

A few counts support this clonotype. The chain is built from TRBV4-1 and TRBJ2-4, with TRBD1 as a possible D gene (6 bases). Germline loops: CDR1 MGHRA, CDR2 YSYEKL. The CDR3 consists of 15 residues. Deletions cut 2 bases from V and 7 bases from J, with 15 bases between. Written as DNA, the CDR3 is TGCGCCAGCAGCCAACTTCTACAGGGATTGAACATTCAGTACTTC. Residues: CASSQLLQGLNIQYF.

Worth noting for this clonotype: A read error is possible here, since a much larger clone lies one base away. The genes are TRBV7-2 and TRBJ2-3; no clear D gene. CDR1 and CDR2 from the germline V gene are SGHTA and FQGNSA. This CDR3 has 11 amino acids. The CDR3 loop reads CASRLADTQFF. For the CDR3, the DNA is TGTGCCAGCAGGTTGGCAGATACGCAGTTTTTT.

The rearrangement uses TRBV5-1 and TRBJ2-5; TRBD2 might be the D (6 bases). V lost 2 bases and J 2 bases, leaving 16 bases between the germline ends. The CDR3 totals 16 residues. Germline V gene data show CDR1 as SGHRS and CDR2 as YFSETQ. The CDR3 DNA reads as TGCGCCAGCAGCTTTGGGGACTGGAGGGGACAAGAGACCCAGTACTTC. The encoded protein is CASSFGDWRGQETQYF.

The gene calls are TRBV6-1 and TRBJ2-1; 9 nucleotides match TRBD1. V gave up 3 bases and J gave up 10 bases; unmatched junction bases: 16. The germline V gene encodes CDR1 MNHNS and CDR2 SASEGT. This CDR3 region has 17 residues. CDR3 sequence: CASSDPDRGDPLGEQFF. CDR3 sequence (DNA): TGTGCCAGCAGTGATCCCGACAGGGGGGACCCACTAGGGGAGCAGTTCTTC.

The V call is TRBV7-9, the J call TRBJ2-1, with TRBD2 identical over 8 bases. From germline, CDR1 is SEHNR and CDR2 FQNEAQ (reference sequence). The CDR3 consists of 17 residues. Trimming removed 2 bases from V and 3 bases from J; junction bases left unmatched: 9. For the CDR3, the DNA is TGTGCCAGCAGCTTACGACGAGCGGGAGCGTTCTACAATGAGCAGTTCTTC. Protein sequence: CASSLRRAGAFYNEQFF.

This clonotype was detected a few times. The chain links TRBV20-1 to TRBJ2-2, with 9 bases lining up with TRBD1. This CDR3 contains 15 residues. The V segment lost 2 bases and the J segment 3 bases; nucleotides outside the gene matches: 4. Germline loops: CDR1 DFQATT, CDR2 SNEGSKA (reference sequence). The CDR3: CSARPGTGHTGELFF. The CDR3 nucleotides are TGCAGTGCTAGACCCGGGACAGGGCACACCGGGGAGCTGTTTTTT.